The T cell receptor (beta chain) described here comes from a study of CD8+ T cells in alopecia areata. Study background: Treatment of the treated patients consisted of oral tofacitinib, 5 to 10 mg twice daily.

Treatment described: oral pan-JAK inhibitor, 5-10 mg twice daily. It was cDNA, reverse transcribed from extracted RNA, that served as the sequencing template. This table comes from immunoSEQ multiplex PCR, and its TCRdb copy is limited to in-frame clones, with some not included. The sample shows about 190,000 clones, 50% to 60% of them seen only once. The clonotype was recovered from a human donor with alopecia areata. Material: CD4+ T cells sorted from blood, obtained at week 4, from a patient treated with tofacitinib.

CDR3 in DNA: TGTGCCAGCAGTTACTCGACTGGGGCCAACGTCCTGACTTTC. Translated, it gives CASSYSTGANVLTF. The chain couples TRBV6-6 to TRBJ2-6; D gene ambiguous. CDR1 and CDR2 from the germline V gene are MNHNY and SVGAGI (reference sequence). V shed 0 bases and J shed 2 bases, with 2 bases lying between them. The CDR3 runs to 14 residues.